The entry below gives a single T cell receptor beta chain sequence along with its context. This record comes from a study of blood T cell repertoires in COVID-19. The CDR3 is made up of 11 amino acids. Trimming pared 6 bases from V and 8 bases from J, leaving 13 bases between. Germline CDR1 SQVTM, CDR2 ANQGSEA. The assay was immunoSEQ multiplex PCR, and TCRdb's table has in-frame clones only and misses some. The sample yields 150,000 to 200,000 clones, around 87% seen once. The chain carries TRBV29-1 and TRBJ1-1; D unresolved. The receptor was isolated from a man aged 18 to 35 with active or convalescent COVID-19. Sequencing was performed on peripheral blood. This chain's CDR3 is CSVEQKYEAFF. The CDR3 bases are TGCAGCGTCGAACAGAAATACGAAGCTTTCTTT.